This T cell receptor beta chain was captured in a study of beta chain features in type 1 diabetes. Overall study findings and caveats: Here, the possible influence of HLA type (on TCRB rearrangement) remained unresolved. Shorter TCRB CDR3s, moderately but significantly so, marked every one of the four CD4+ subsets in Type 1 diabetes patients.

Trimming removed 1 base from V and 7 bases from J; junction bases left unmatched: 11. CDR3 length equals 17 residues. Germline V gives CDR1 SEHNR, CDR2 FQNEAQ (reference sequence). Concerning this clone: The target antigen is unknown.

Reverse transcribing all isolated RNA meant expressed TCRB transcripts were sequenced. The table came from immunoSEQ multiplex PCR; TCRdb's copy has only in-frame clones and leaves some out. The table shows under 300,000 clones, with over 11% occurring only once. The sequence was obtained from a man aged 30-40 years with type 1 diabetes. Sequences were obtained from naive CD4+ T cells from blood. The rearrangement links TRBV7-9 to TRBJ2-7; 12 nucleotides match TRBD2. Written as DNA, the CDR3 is TGTGCCAGCAGCTTAGAGGCCCGCCCGACTAGCGGGAGAGAGCAGTACTTC. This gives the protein CASSLEARPTSGREQYF.